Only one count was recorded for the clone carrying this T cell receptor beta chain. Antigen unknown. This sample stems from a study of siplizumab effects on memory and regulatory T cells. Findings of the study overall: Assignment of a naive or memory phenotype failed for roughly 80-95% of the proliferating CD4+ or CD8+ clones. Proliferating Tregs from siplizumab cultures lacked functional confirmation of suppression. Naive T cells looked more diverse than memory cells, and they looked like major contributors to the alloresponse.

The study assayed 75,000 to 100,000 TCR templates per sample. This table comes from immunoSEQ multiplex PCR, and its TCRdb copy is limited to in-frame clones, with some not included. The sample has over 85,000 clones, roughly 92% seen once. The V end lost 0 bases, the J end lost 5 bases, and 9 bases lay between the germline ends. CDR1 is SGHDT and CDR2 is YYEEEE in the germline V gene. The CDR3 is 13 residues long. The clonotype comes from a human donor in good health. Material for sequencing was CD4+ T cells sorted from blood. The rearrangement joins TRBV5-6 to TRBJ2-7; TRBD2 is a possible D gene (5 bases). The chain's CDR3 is CASSLAGLHEQYF. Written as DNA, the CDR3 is TGTGCCAGCAGCTTGGCGGGGTTGCACGAGCAGTACTTC.